This TCR beta chain came from a study of long-term antiretroviral therapy in people with HIV. As for the study in general: Collection of the earliest samples took place about a decade ahead of the 2015 immediate-ART recommendation. Findings and caveats of the study: Against controls, HIV repertoires showed narrower ranges of CDR3 length.

From germline, CDR1 is MNHEY and CDR2 SMNVEV (reference sequence). J lost 3 bases, V lost 6 bases, and 11 bases had no gene match. The CDR3 contains 16 residues. This clone ranks as medium-sized. Antigen unknown. The run of the v3.0 immunoSEQ assay was at survey level. The protocol was immunoSEQ multiplex PCR, while the TCRdb copy is restricted to in-frame clones and leaves out a portion. The sample contains tens of thousands of clones, 80% of which appear only once. Every participant gave one or more pre-ART and two or more post-ART PBMC samples. There were no participants with HIV treated outside the United States.

The clonotype was recovered from a man between 40 and 49 years old with HIV. V gene TRBV27 combines with J gene TRBJ2-7; 10 positions match TRBD1. The sequencing here drew on unsorted PBMCs, taken 0.3 years after starting antiretroviral therapy. The CDR3 bases are TGTGCCAGCAGCCCTGTAGGGGGACAGGGGATCTACGAGCAGTACTTC. The encoded protein is CASSPVGGQGIYEQYF.